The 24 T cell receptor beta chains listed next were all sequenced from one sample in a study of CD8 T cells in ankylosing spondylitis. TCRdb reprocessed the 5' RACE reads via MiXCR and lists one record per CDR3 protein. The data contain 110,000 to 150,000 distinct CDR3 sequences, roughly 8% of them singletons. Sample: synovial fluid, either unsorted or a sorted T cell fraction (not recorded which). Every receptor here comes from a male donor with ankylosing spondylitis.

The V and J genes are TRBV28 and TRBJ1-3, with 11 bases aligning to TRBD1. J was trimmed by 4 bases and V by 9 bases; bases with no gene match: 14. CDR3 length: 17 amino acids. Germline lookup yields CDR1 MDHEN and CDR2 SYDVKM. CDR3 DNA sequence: TGTGCCAGTTTCCCGGGGACAGGGGGGTTGTTAGGAAACACCATATATTTT. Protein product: CASFPGTGGLLGNTIYF.

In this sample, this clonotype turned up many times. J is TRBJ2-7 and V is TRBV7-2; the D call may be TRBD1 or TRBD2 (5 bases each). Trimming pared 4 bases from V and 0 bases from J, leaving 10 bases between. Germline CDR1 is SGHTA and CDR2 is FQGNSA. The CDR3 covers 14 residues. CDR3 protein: CASSSKGTSYEQYF. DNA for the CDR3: TGTGCCAGCAGCTCAAAGGGGACCTCCTACGAGCAGTACTTC.

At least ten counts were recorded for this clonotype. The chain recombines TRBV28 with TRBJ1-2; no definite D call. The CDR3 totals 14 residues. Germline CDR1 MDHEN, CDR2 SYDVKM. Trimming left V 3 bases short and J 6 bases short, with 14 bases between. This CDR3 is CASSFGRRENGYTF. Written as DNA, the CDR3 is TGTGCCAGCAGTTTTGGGAGGAGGGAGAATGGCTACACCTTC.

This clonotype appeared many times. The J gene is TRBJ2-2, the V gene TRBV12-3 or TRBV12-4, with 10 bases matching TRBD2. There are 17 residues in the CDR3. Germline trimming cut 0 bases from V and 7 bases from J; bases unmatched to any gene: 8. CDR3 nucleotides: TGTGCCAGCAGTTTAGCCCCTAGCGGGAGTTTTGTCGGGGAGCTGTTTTTT. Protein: CASSLAPSGSFVGELFF.

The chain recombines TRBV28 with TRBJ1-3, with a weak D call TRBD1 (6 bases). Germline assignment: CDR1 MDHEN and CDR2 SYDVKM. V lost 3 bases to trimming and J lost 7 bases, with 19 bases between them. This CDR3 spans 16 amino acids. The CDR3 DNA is TGTGCCAGCAGTTTCGGGGACACCGTTGGGAGGAACACCATATATTTT. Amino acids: CASSFGDTVGRNTIYF.

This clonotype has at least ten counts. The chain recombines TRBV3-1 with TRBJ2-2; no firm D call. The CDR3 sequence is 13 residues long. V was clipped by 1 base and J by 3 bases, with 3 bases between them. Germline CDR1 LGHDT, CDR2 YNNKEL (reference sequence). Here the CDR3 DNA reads TGTGCCAGCAGCCAAGTTCACACCGGGGAGCTGTTTTTT. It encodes CASSQVHTGELFF. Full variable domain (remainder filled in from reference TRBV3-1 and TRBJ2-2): DTAVSQTPKYLVTQMGNDKSIKCEQNLGHDTMYWYKQDSKKFLKIMFSYNNKELIINETVPNRFSPKSPDKAHLNLHINSLELGDSAVYFCASSQVHTGELFFGEGSRLTVL.

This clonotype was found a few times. The DNA of the CDR3 is TGTGCCAGCAGCCCCGACTACTTCGGCACAGATACGCAGTATTTT. It is translated as CASSPDYFGTDTQYF. The chain joins TRBV27 to TRBJ2-3; a possible D gene is TRBD2 (5 bases). The CDR3 runs to 15 residues. Germline CDR1 is MNHEY and CDR2 is SMNVEV (reference sequence). Trimming left V 6 bases short and J 1 base short, with 14 bases between.

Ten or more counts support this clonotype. This CDR3 reads CASSFYTDTQYF. Here the CDR3 DNA reads TGTGCCAGCAGCTTCTACACAGATACGCAGTATTTT. The J gene is TRBJ2-3, the V gene TRBV9; unclear D gene. The CDR3 has 12 amino acids. The V end lost 4 bases, the J end lost 2 bases, and 5 bases lay between the germline ends. The germline gives CDR1 SGDLS, CDR2 YYNGEE.

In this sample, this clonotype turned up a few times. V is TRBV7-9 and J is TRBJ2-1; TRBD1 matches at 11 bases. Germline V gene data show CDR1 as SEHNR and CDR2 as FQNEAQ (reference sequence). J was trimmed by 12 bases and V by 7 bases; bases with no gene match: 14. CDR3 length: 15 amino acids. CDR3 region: CASNRGTGGFEGQFF. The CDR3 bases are TGTGCCAGCAACCGTGGGACAGGGGGATTTGAGGGGCAGTTCTTC.

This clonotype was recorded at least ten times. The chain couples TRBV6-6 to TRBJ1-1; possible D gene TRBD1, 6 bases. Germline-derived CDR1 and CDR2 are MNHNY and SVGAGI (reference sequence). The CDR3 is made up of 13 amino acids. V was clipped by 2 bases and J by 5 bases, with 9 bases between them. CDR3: CASSYKGETEAFF. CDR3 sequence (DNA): TGTGCCAGCAGTTACAAGGGGGAGACTGAAGCTTTCTTT.

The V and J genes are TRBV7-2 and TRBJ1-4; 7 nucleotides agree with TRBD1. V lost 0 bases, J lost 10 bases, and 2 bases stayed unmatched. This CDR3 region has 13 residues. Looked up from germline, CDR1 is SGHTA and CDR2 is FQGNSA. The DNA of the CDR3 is TGTGCCAGCAGCTTAGCCCAGGGGGTAAAACTGTTTTTT. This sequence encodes CASSLAQGVKLFF.

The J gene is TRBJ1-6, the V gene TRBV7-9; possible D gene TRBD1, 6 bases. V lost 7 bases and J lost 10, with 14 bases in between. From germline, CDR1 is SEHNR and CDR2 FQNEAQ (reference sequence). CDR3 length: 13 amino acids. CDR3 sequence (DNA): TGTGCCAGCATGAAGAGCGACAGGTCACCCCTCCACTTT. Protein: CASMKSDRSPLHF.

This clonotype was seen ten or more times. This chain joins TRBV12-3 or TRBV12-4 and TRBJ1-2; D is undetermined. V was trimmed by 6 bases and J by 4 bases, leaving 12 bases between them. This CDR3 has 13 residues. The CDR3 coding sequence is TGTGCCAGCAGCCCCGACCCGGGCTATGGCTACACCTTC. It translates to CASSPDPGYGYTF.

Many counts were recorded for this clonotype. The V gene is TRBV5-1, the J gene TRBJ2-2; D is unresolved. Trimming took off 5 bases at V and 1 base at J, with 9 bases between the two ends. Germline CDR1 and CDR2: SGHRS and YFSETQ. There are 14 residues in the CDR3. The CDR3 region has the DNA TGCGCCAGCAGATTAACAGTGAACACCGGGGAGCTGTTTTTT. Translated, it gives CASRLTVNTGELFF.

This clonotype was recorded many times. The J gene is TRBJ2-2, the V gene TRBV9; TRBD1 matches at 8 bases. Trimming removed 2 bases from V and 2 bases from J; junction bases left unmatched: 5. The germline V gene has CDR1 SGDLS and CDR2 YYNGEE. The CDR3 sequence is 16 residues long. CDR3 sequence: CASSVRSGGNTGELFF. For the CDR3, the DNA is TGTGCCAGCAGCGTTAGATCAGGGGGCAACACCGGGGAGCTGTTTTTT.

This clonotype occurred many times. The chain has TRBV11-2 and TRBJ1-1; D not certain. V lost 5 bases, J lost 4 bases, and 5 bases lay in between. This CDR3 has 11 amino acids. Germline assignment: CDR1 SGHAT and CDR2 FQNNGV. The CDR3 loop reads CASSRRTEAFF. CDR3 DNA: TGTGCCAGCAGCCGACGCACTGAAGCTTTCTTT.

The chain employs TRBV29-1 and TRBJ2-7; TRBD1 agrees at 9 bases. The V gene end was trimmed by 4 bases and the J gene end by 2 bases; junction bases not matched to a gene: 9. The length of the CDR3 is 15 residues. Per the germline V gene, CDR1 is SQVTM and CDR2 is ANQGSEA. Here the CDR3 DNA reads TGCAGCGTTGTCTTCCGGGACAGGGATCCCTACGAGCAGTACTTC. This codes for CSVVFRDRDPYEQYF.

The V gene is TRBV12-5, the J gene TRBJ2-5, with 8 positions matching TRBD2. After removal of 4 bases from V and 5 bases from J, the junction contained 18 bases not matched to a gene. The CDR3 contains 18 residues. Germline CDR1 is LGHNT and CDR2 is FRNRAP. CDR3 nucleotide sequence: TGTGCTAGTGGTTATACTCCTGACGGGAGGGCCCACGGGGAGACCCAGTACTTC. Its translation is CASGYTPDGRAHGETQYF.

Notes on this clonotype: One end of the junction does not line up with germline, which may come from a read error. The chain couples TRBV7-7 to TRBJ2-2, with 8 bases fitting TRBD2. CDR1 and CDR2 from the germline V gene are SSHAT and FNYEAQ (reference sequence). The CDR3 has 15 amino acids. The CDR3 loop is CASSLGTSHTGELFF. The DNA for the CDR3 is TGTGCTAGCAGCCTCGGGACTAGTCACACCGGGGAGCTGTTTTTT.

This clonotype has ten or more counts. The chain's CDR3 is CAISPGDTQYF. The CDR3 DNA reads TGTGCCATCAGCCCCGGAGATACGCAGTATTTT. The chain carries TRBV10-3 and TRBJ2-3; D gene uncertain. Germline-derived CDR1 and CDR2 are ENHRY and SYGVKD. The germline V and J ends were trimmed by 6 bases and 5 bases, with 6 bases remaining between them. This CDR3 has 11 residues.

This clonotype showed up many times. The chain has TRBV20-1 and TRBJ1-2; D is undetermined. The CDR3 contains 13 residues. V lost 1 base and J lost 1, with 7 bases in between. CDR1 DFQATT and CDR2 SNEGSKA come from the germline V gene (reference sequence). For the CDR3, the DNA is TGCAGTGCTAGAGTCGACGATAACTATGGCTACACCTTC. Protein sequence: CSARVDDNYGYTF.

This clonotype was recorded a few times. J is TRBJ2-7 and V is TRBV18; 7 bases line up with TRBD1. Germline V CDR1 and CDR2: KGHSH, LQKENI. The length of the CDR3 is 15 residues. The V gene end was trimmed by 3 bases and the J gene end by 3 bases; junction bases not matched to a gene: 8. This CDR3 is CASSPGQVSIYEQYF. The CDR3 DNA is TGTGCCAGCTCACCCGGACAGGTTTCAATCTACGAGCAGTACTTC. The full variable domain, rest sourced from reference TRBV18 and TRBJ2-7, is NAGVMQNPRHLVRRRGQEARLRCSPMKGHSHVYWYRQLPEEGLKFMVYLQKENIIDESGMPKERFSAEFPKEGPSILRIQQVVRGDSAAYFCASSPGQVSIYEQYFGPGTRLTVT.

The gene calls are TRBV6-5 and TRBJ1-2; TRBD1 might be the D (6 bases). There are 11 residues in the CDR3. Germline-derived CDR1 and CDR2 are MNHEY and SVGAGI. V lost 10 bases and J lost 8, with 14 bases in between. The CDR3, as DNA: TGTGCCACCCATGTAGGGGGAGGCTACACCTTC. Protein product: CATHVGGGYTF.

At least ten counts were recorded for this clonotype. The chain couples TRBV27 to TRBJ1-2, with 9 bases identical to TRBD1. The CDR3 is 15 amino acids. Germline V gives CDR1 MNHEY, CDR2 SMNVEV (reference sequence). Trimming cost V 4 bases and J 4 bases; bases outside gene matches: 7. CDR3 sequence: CASSYSGTGTYGYTF. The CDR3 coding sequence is TGTGCCAGCAGTTACTCCGGGACAGGGACCTATGGCTACACCTTC.